The 27 T cell receptor beta chains below come from one sample, sequenced in a study of T cells in women clearing cervical HPV infection. The table came from immunoSEQ multiplex PCR; TCRdb's copy has only in-frame clones and leaves some out. Recorded for this sample: about 32,000 clones. Sample: blood buffy coat. The receptors shown here come from a woman between 18 and 70 years old with a cervical HPV16 infection that either progressed to CIN3+ or cleared (not recorded which).

On this clone: The CDR3 extends 3 residues past the end of the read, so its final part is completed from the germline J gene. This sequence joins TRBV6-2 or TRBV6-3 and TRBJ2-1; 9 bases are a match to TRBD1. V lost 7 bases and J lost 3; bases outside the gene matches: 4. The CDR3 has 14 residues. Looked up from germline, CDR1 is MNHEY and CDR2 is SVGEGT. CDR3 bases read: TGTGCCAGCAAACGGGACAGGGACTACAATGAG. Its protein product is CASKRDRDYNE. The whole CDR3 sequence is CASKRDRDYNEQFF.

CDR3 amino acids: CSAQQGGNEQFF. The part of the CDR3 DNA that was read is TGCAGTGCACAACAGGGCGGCAATGAG. The rearrangement links TRBV20-1 to TRBJ2-1, with D possibly matching TRBD1 (6 bases). The read ends 3 residues shy of where the CDR3 ends; the end is completed using the germline J gene. The CDR3 contains 12 residues. The germline V and J ends were trimmed by 6 bases and 6 bases, with 12 bases remaining between them. Germline V gene lookup returns CDR1 DFQATT and CDR2 SNEGSKA (reference sequence).

To note about this clone: The sequenced fragment ends 3 residues before the CDR3 boundary, so the rest is inferred from the germline J gene. The chain uses TRBV7-9 and TRBJ2-5; a possible D gene is TRBD2 (5 bases). Germline values: CDR1 SEHNR, CDR2 FQNEAQ (reference sequence). V was cut by 8 bases and J by 0 bases, with 7 bases left in between. The CDR3 covers 12 residues. The part of the CDR3 DNA that was read is TGTGCCAGCCGGCGGGACCAAGAGACC. It specifies CASRRDQET. The full CDR3 is CASRRDQETQYF.

Turning to this clone: The DNA ends 3 residues before the CDR3 does, and the rest of the CDR3 is filled in from the germline J gene. The chain recombines TRBV2 with TRBJ2-1; weak D call: TRBD1 (6 bases). V was shortened by 4 bases and J by 8 bases, with 15 bases between the two germline ends. Germline V CDR1 and CDR2: SNHLY, FYNNEI. The CDR3 has 14 amino acids. This CDR3 reads CASSVRQVGDEQFF. CDR3 DNA, as far as it was read: TGTGCCAGCAGTGTCCGACAGGTCGGCGATGAG.

About this clone itself: The CDR3 goes on 3 residues after the read ends, and that part is filled in from the germline J gene. V and J are TRBV10-1 and TRBJ2-7, with D possibly matching TRBD1 (6 bases). CDR1 is WNHNN, CDR2 SYGVQD, per germline (reference sequence). The CDR3 contains 15 residues. V was pared by 3 bases and J by 2 bases, with 14 bases between. The CDR3 DNA, read in part, is TGCGCCAGCAGTGACGGCAGGGGATTTACCTACGAG. This sequence encodes CASSDGRGFTYE. The entire CDR3 protein reads CASSDGRGFTYEQYF.

In regard to this clone: Sequencing ends 3 residues short of the CDR3 end; the germline J gene provides the rest. This chain uses TRBV7-9 with TRBJ1-2, with TRBD1 identical over 9 bases. CDR1 SEHNR and CDR2 FQNEAQ come from the germline V gene (reference sequence). The CDR3 has 14 residues. Germline trimming cut 4 bases from V and 6 bases from J; bases unmatched to any gene: 6. Partial CDR3 DNA: TGTGCCAGCAGCTGGGGGGACAGGGCAAATGGC. This sequence encodes CASSWGDRANG. The whole CDR3 sequence is CASSWGDRANGYTF. Combining the CDR3 with reference TRBV7-9 and TRBJ1-2 gives the whole variable domain DTGVSQNPRHKITKRGQNVTFRCDPISEHNRLYWYRQTLGQGPEFLTYFQNEAQLEKSRLLSDRFSAERPKGSFSTLEIQRTEQGDSAMYLCASSWGDRANGYTFGSGTRLTVV.

About this clone: The sequence runs out 3 residues before the end of the CDR3; the remainder is reconstructed from the germline J gene. This chain links TRBV20-1 with TRBJ2-7; the match to TRBD2 covers 8 bases. Trimming at V came to 3 bases and at J to 5 bases, leaving 6 bases not matched to a gene. This CDR3 spans 13 amino acids. Germline lookup yields CDR1 DFQATT and CDR2 SNEGSKA (reference sequence). CDR3 residues: CSASPAGEHEQYF. The part of the CDR3 DNA that was read is TGCAGTGCTAGTCCAGCGGGGGAACACGAG.

Remarks on this clone: The sequence runs out 3 residues before the end of the CDR3; the remainder is reconstructed from the germline J gene. This sequence joins TRBV6-2 or TRBV6-3 and TRBJ1-1; D is unresolved. Germline CDR1 and CDR2: MNHEY and SVGEGT. This CDR3 has 16 amino acids. Trimming removed 6 bases from V and 3 bases from J, with 20 bases in between. The sequenced part of the CDR3 DNA is TGTGCCAGCAGCCGCACCCTCGAGGCCGGGGACACTGAA. Protein product: CASSRTLEAGDTE. The entire CDR3 protein reads CASSRTLEAGDTEAFF.

A remark on this clone: The read terminates 3 residues ahead of where the CDR3 ends, so the germline J gene completes it. The chain combines TRBV18 with TRBJ2-7; 8 bases line up with TRBD2. The CDR3 has 14 amino acids. V was clipped by 6 bases and J by 1 base; unmatched bases: 5. Germline loops: CDR1 KGHSH, CDR2 LQKENI. The sequenced part of the CDR3 DNA is TGTGCCAGCTCCTATAGCGGGACATCCTACGAG. This gives the protein CASSYSGTSYE. The CDR3 as a whole reads CASSYSGTSYEQYF.

Note on this clone: The junction differs from germline at one of its ends, possibly a read error. Read coverage stops 3 residues before the CDR3 terminus; the germline J gene supplies the remainder. This chain connects TRBV2 to TRBJ2-6; a weak D match, TRBD1 (5 bases). The germline V gene has CDR1 SNHLY and CDR2 FYNNEI. The CDR3 is made up of 14 amino acids. The DNA read from the CDR3 is TGTGCCAGCAGGGCAGGGTCTGGGGCCGACGTC. Translation gives CASRAGSGADV. The complete CDR3 protein is CASRAGSGADVLTF.

In the case of this clone: The read stops 3 residues short of the end of the CDR3; the missing end is completed from the germline J gene. This chain connects TRBV18 to TRBJ2-1; D assignment may be TRBD1 or TRBD2 (6 bases each). The CDR3 contains 13 residues. V lost 4 bases to trimming and J lost 9 bases, with 13 bases between them. Germline CDR1 is KGHSH and CDR2 is LQKENI. The DNA read from the CDR3 is TGTGCCAGCTCACTTGACAGGAGGGGTGAG. As protein: CASSLDRRGE. The whole CDR3 is CASSLDRRGEQFF.

Regarding this clone: The CDR3 end lies 3 residues beyond the end of the read and is filled in from the germline J gene. The chain couples TRBV9 to TRBJ2-3; D may be TRBD1 (6 bases). Germline V CDR1 and CDR2: SGDLS, YYNGEE. CDR3 size: 14 residues. Trimming stripped 0 bases from V and 1 base from J, with 6 bases between. CDR3 sequence reads: CASSVDRGTDTQYF. CDR3 DNA, as far as it was read: TGTGCCAGCAGCGTAGACAGGGGCACAGATACG.

As to this clone: The read ends 3 residues early relative to the CDR3; the germline J gene fills the gap. The chain links TRBV10-2 to TRBJ2-2; 15 bases match TRBD2. V was pared by 6 bases and J by 7 bases, with 6 bases of the junction left unmatched. This CDR3 contains 16 residues. Germline V CDR1 and CDR2: WSHSY, SAAADI. Incomplete CDR3 DNA: TGCGCCAGCAGCGGACTAGCGGGGGGGCAAGGCGGGGAG. Amino acid sequence: CASSGLAGGQGGE. The complete CDR3 sequence is CASSGLAGGQGGELFF.

About this clone itself: The read ends 3 residues before the CDR3 terminus; that terminus is restored from the germline J gene. The chain joins TRBV7-9 to TRBJ1-2; D is perhaps TRBD1 (5 bases). The CDR3 has 13 amino acids. Germline loops: CDR1 SEHNR, CDR2 FQNEAQ (reference sequence). CDR3 amino acids: CASTRREGYDYTF. The sequenced part of the CDR3 DNA is TGTGCCAGCACCCGGCGCGAGGGGTACGAC.

To note about this clone: Read sequence stops 3 residues before the CDR3 end, and the germline J gene provides the missing end. The J gene is TRBJ2-7, the V gene TRBV7-6, with 11 bases identical to TRBD2. This CDR3 has 15 amino acids. The J segment lost 1 base and the V segment lost 5 bases, leaving 4 bases of the junction unmatched. The germline CDR1 and CDR2 sequences are SGHVS and FNYEAQ. The chain's CDR3 is CASSPIAGGSYEQYF. Incomplete CDR3 DNA: TGTGCCAGCAGCCCCATAGCGGGGGGGTCCTACGAG.

Details on this clone: The CDR3 is cut off 3 residues early in the read; its end comes from the germline J gene. The V and J genes are TRBV5-1 and TRBJ1-1; 8 bases map to TRBD1. CDR3 size: 13 residues. The germline gives CDR1 SGHRS, CDR2 YFSETQ. This CDR3 is CASSTPRQGEAFF. The sequenced CDR3 bases are TGCGCCAGCAGCACCCCTCGACAGGGGGAA.

Remarks on this clone: The read stops 3 residues short of the end of the CDR3; the missing end is completed from the germline J gene. The gene calls are TRBV7-2 and TRBJ2-3; D is perhaps TRBD2 (6 bases). This CDR3 spans 14 amino acids. Germline V gene lookup returns CDR1 SGHTA and CDR2 FQGNSA. V was shortened by 5 bases and J by 7 bases, with 16 bases between the two germline ends. The CDR3 bases that were read are TGTGCCAGCAGCCCTCGAGGTCGGGGGAATACG. It yields the protein CASSPRGRGNT. The entire CDR3 reads CASSPRGRGNTQYF. Based on the CDR3 plus reference TRBV7-2 and TRBJ2-3, the full variable domain is GAGVSQSPSNKVTEKGKDVELRCDPISGHTALYWYRQSLGQGLEFLIYFQGNSAPDKSGLPSDRFSAERTGGSVSTLTIQRTQQEDSAVYLCASSPRGRGNTQYFGPGTRLTVL.

On this clone itself: The read comes to an end 3 residues before the CDR3 does, leaving the germline J gene to fill in the end. This rearrangement joins TRBV20-1 to TRBJ1-4; D call uncertain. Trimming left V 0 bases short and J 3 bases short, with 11 bases between. The CDR3 runs 15 residues. Per germline, CDR1 DFQATT and CDR2 SNEGSKA (reference sequence). CDR3 sequence reads: CSARDHRSANEKLFF. The covered CDR3 bases are TGCAGTGCTAGAGATCACAGATCAGCTAATGAAAAA.

Details on this clone: The read falls 3 residues short of the CDR3 end, and the missing part is taken from the germline J gene. The chain recombines TRBV7-6 with TRBJ1-2, with a weak D call TRBD1 (5 bases). The CDR3 sequence is 15 residues long. Germline lookup yields CDR1 SGHVS and CDR2 FNYEAQ. CDR3 sequence: CASSAVGGRTDTYTF. CDR3 bases read: TGTGCCAGCAGCGCGGTCGGGGGGAGAACAGATACC.

For this clone: The CDR3 is cut off 3 residues early in the read; its end comes from the germline J gene. The chain employs TRBV10-3 and TRBJ2-1; 12 bases match TRBD2. The germline gives CDR1 ENHRY, CDR2 SYGVKD. The CDR3 is made up of 13 amino acids. J was trimmed by 8 bases and V by 8 bases; bases with no gene match: 4. The part of the CDR3 DNA that was read is TGTGCCATCGGGACTAGCGGGCGGGATGAG. Protein product: CAIGTSGRDE. The full CDR3 protein is CAIGTSGRDEQFF.

As to this clone: The CDR3 end lies 3 residues beyond the end of the read and is filled in from the germline J gene. V usage is TRBV29-1 and J usage is TRBJ2-1, with 10 bases identical to TRBD2. This CDR3 spans 15 amino acids. V lost 7 bases and J lost 4; bases outside the gene matches: 10. Germline V gene lookup returns CDR1 SQVTM and CDR2 ANQGSEA. CDR3 protein: CSAMKGLAAYNEQFF. CDR3 DNA, as far as it was read: TGCAGCGCAATGAAAGGACTAGCGGCGTACAATGAG.

As concerns this clone: The CDR3 end lies 3 residues beyond the end of the read and is filled in from the germline J gene. The V and J genes are TRBV7-9 and TRBJ2-7, with 7 positions matching TRBD1. This CDR3 has 13 amino acids. Germline lookup yields CDR1 SEHNR and CDR2 FQNEAQ (reference sequence). V trimming: 5 bases; J trimming: 2 bases; junction bases outside the gene matches: 3. The CDR3 sequence is CASSHGTAYEQYF. The sequenced CDR3 bases are TGTGCCAGCAGCCATGGGACAGCCTACGAG. Together with reference TRBV7-9 and TRBJ2-7, the CDR3 gives the full variable domain: DTGVSQNPRHKITKRGQNVTFRCDPISEHNRLYWYRQTLGQGPEFLTYFQNEAQLEKSRLLSDRFSAERPKGSFSTLEIQRTEQGDSAMYLCASSHGTAYEQYFGPGTRLTVT.

As regards this clone: The CDR3 end falls 3 residues outside the read, so it is completed with the germline J gene. The gene calls are TRBV5-4 and TRBJ1-1; tentatively, D is TRBD1 (5 bases). The CDR3 is made up of 14 amino acids. Between the trimmed V and J ends, which lost 0 bases and 3 bases, there was a span of 9 bases. Germline values: CDR1 SGHNT, CDR2 YYREEE (reference sequence). The CDR3 DNA, read in part, is TGTGCCAGCAGCTTGGAACAGGAACACACTGAA. Translating it yields CASSLEQEHTE. The whole CDR3 protein reads CASSLEQEHTEAFF.

Of note for this clone: The CDR3 end lies 3 residues beyond the end of the read and is filled in from the germline J gene. The chain has TRBV10-1 and TRBJ2-1, with 7 bases lining up with TRBD1. V trimming: 4 bases; J trimming: 6 bases; junction bases outside the gene matches: 9. Germline loops: CDR1 WNHNN, CDR2 SYGVQD (reference sequence). The CDR3 runs 15 residues. The CDR3 loop reads CASSGTGLRVNEQFF. The covered CDR3 bases are TGCGCCAGCAGTGGGACAGGACTTAGGGTCAATGAG.

To note about this clone: Read coverage stops 3 residues before the CDR3 terminus; the germline J gene supplies the remainder. This chain joins TRBV7-2 and TRBJ2-1; 10 nucleotides line up with TRBD1. Per the germline V gene, CDR1 is SGHTA and CDR2 is FQGNSA. V lost 4 bases, J lost 9 bases, and 3 bases stayed unmatched. This CDR3 contains 13 residues. CDR3 DNA, as far as it was read: TGTGCCAGCAGCTGGGGACAGGGGTTTGAG. It translates to CASSWGQGFE. The entire CDR3 sequence reads CASSWGQGFEQFF.

Note on this clone: The read ends 3 residues shy of where the CDR3 ends; the end is completed using the germline J gene. The chain is built from TRBV20-1 and TRBJ2-2; D is ambiguous. Trimming pared 2 bases from V and 0 bases from J, leaving 4 bases between. There are 13 residues in the CDR3. Germline V gene data show CDR1 as DFQATT and CDR2 as SNEGSKA (reference sequence). Incomplete CDR3 DNA: TGCAGTGCTAGACCATCGAACACCGGGGAG. Protein: CSARPSNTGE. In full, the CDR3 reads CSARPSNTGELFF.

A remark on this clone: The CDR3 goes on 3 residues after the read ends, and that part is filled in from the germline J gene. This sequence joins TRBV5-1 and TRBJ2-2; TRBD1 might be the D (6 bases). Germline V gene data show CDR1 as SGHRS and CDR2 as YFSETQ. The CDR3 is made up of 15 amino acids. CDR3 region: CASSLSKGVYEKLFF. CDR3 bases read: TGCGCCAGCAGCTTGTCGAAGGGGGTGTATGAAAAG.